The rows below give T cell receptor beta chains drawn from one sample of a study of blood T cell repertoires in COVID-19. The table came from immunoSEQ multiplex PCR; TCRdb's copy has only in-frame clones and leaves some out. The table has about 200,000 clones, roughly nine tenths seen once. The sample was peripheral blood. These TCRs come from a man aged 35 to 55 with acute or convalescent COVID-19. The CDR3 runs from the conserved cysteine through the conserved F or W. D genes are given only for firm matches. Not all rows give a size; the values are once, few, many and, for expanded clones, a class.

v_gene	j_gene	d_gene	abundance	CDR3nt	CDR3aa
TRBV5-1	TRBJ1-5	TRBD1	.	TGCGCCAGCAGCTCCGGGACAGGGGACGATCAGCCCCAGCATTTT	CASSSGTGDDQPQHF
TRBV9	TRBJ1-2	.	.	TGTGCCAGCAGCGTAGATCCGGGGATTAGTTATGGCTACACCTTC	CASSVDPGISYGYTF
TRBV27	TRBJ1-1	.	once	TGTGCCAGCAGACAGGGAATCACTGAAGCTTTCTTT	CASRQGITEAFF
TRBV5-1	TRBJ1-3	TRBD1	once	TGCGCCAGCAGCTGGACGACAGGGGGCTCTGGAAACACCATATATTTT	CASSWTTGGSGNTIYF
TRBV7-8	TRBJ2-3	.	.	TGTGCCAGCAGAAAGGACTTTTATTCCACCCGCACAGATACGCAGTATTTT	CASRKDFYSTRTDTQYF
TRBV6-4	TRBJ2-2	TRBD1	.	TGTGCCAGCAGTGAATCAGGGGGAACCGGGGAGCTGTTTTTT	CASSESGGTGELFF
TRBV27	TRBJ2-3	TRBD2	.	TGTGCCAGCAGTTCCCAGCGGGGACTCTCTAGCACAGATACGCAGTATTTT	CASSSQRGLSSTDTQYF
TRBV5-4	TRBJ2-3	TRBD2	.	TGTGCCAGCCGTAGCGGGGGGGGGTTTTACACAGATACGCAGTATTTT	CASRSGGGFYTDTQYF
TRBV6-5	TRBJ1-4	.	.	TGTGCCAGCAGACCCCCCGGGGGGGAAAAACTGTTTTTT	CASRPPGGEKLFF
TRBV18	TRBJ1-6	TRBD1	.	TGTGCCAGCTCACCACCGTTCGGGACAGGGGAATCACCCCTCCACTTT	CASSPPFGTGESPLHF
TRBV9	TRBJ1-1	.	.	TGTGCCAGCAGCGGTACAGTCAACAGGGTCTGGGCTTTCTTT	CASSGTVNRVWAFF
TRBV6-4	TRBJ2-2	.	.	TGTGCCAACTGTGAAGGACAGCCTTATCTCGGGGAGCTGTTTTTT	CANCEGQPYLGELFF
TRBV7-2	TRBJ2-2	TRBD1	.	TGTGCCAGCAGCTTCCCTGGGGCCCGGGGACAGGGGACCCGGGAGCTGTTTTTT	CASSFPGARGQGTRELFF
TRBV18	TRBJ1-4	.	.	TGTGCCAGCTCACCAATGGGCGCGAATGAAAAACTGTTTTTT	CASSPMGANEKLFF
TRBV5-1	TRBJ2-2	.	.	TGCGCCAGCAGCTTGGACGGGGGGCGGACCGGGGAGCTGTTTTTT	CASSLDGGRTGELFF
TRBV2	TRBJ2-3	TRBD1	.	TGTGCCAGCATTTACAGGGGATCAACTAGCACAGATACGCAGTATTTT	CASIYRGSTSTDTQYF
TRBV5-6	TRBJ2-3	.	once	TGTGCCAGCAGTTCGGCAGATACGCAGTATTTT	CASSSADTQYF
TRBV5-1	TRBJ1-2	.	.	TGCGCCAGCAGCCTCCAGGCAGAAAGTTGGATTGGCTACACCTTC	CASSLQAESWIGYTF